Below, 31 T cell receptor beta chains from the same sample are listed, as sequenced in a study of T cell responses to AZD1222 COVID-19 vaccine. Assay: immunoSEQ multiplex PCR; the TCRdb copy retains only in-frame clones and omits some. The table includes over 100,000 clones, just over 90% detected once. Sample: peripheral blood, taken on day 0 of AZD1222 vaccination. These receptors were taken from an adult in good health.

The chain carries TRBV4-1 and TRBJ2-3; D tentatively fits TRBD1 or TRBD2 (7 bases each). Between the trimmed V and J ends, which lost 3 bases and 8 bases, there was a span of 18 bases. The length of the CDR3 is 15 residues. Germline lookup yields CDR1 MGHRA and CDR2 YSYEKL. The CDR3 spells CASSQVEGAGATQYF. The CDR3 coding sequence is TGCGCCAGCAGCCAGGTGGAGGGGGCGGGAGCTACGCAGTATTTT.

This sequence joins TRBV23-1 and TRBJ2-7; D is tentatively TRBD1 or TRBD2 (6 bases each). TRBV23-1 is placed among ORFs of uncertain function. The V gene lost 0 bases and the J gene lost 6 bases, with 24 bases spanning the gap. The CDR3 loop spans 18 amino acids. This CDR3 is CASSQSVGGLGVMAEQYF. Written as DNA, the CDR3 is TGCGCCAGCAGTCAATCCGTGGGGGGCCTGGGTGTGATGGCCGAGCAGTACTTC.

This sequence joins TRBV6-5 and TRBJ1-1; 8 bases fit TRBD1. The CDR3 is 14 amino acids. Germline trimming cut 6 bases from V and 4 bases from J; bases unmatched to any gene: 7. Germline V gene lookup returns CDR1 MNHEY and CDR2 SVGAGI. CDR3 bases: TGTGCCAGCAGAGGACAGGGTATGAGCACTGAAGCTTTCTTT. This encodes CASRGQGMSTEAFF.

V and J are TRBV7-9 and TRBJ1-2; a weak D match, TRBD1 (6 bases). The V gene lost 4 bases and the J gene lost 8 bases, with 8 bases spanning the gap. The germline gives CDR1 SEHNR, CDR2 FQNEAQ (reference sequence). The CDR3 has 11 amino acids. CDR3 loop: CASSSGDGYTF. The CDR3 bases are TGTGCCAGCAGCTCAGGGGACGGCTACACCTTC.

The rearrangement uses TRBV4-3 and TRBJ1-1, with D unclear. V was trimmed by 0 bases and J by 0 bases, leaving 11 bases between them. This CDR3 is built from 16 residues. Per germline, CDR1 LGHNA and CDR2 YSLEER. CDR3 DNA sequence: TGCGCCAGCAGCCAAGATTCTCGCGGACTGAACACTGAAGCTTTCTTT. Protein product: CASSQDSRGLNTEAFF.

The rearrangement uses TRBV9 and TRBJ1-1, with 10 positions matching TRBD1. Germline V gives CDR1 SGDLS, CDR2 YYNGEE. V lost 0 bases to trimming and J lost 12 bases; unmatched junction nucleotides: 5. This CDR3 has 13 residues. The CDR3 DNA sequence: TGTGCCAGCAGCGTAGGCTTGGGACAGGGGCCTTTCTTT. Translating gives CASSVGLGQGPFF.

V gene TRBV27 combines with J gene TRBJ1-1; D uncertain. The ends were cut back, 3 bases at V and 8 bases at J, with 13 bases in the middle. The CDR3 is 13 residues long. Per germline, CDR1 MNHEY and CDR2 SMNVEV (reference sequence). The CDR3 protein is CASSFRLMAEAFF. DNA of the CDR3: TGTGCCAGCAGTTTTCGGTTGATGGCCGAAGCTTTCTTT.

J is TRBJ1-2 and V is TRBV19; no definite D call. This CDR3 comprises 16 residues. V lost 0 bases and J lost 4, with 15 bases in between. Germline CDR1 LNHDA, CDR2 SQIVND (reference sequence). DNA of the CDR3: TGTGCCAGTAGTATAGATCCTCGGATTCTACTCTATGGCTACACCTTC. Encoded protein: CASSIDPRILLYGYTF.

The V and J genes are TRBV6-5 and TRBJ2-2; 8 nucleotides align to TRBD1. The germline CDR1 and CDR2 sequences are MNHEY and SVGAGI. The CDR3 extends over 15 amino acids. V trimming: 5 bases; J trimming: 1 base; junction bases outside the gene matches: 3. CDR3 sequence: CASSRDRGNTGELFF. The CDR3 DNA sequence: TGTGCCAGCAGTAGAGACAGGGGGAACACCGGGGAGCTGTTTTTT.

This clone was recorded once. This sequence joins TRBV7-3 and TRBJ1-6, with a tentative D call TRBD1 (5 bases). Germline assignment: CDR1 SGHTA and CDR2 FQGTGA. The V and J ends lost 5 bases and 9 bases respectively, with 14 bases between them. This CDR3 is built from 14 residues. The CDR3 spells CASSLGLGGSPLHF. CDR3 DNA: TGTGCCAGCAGCCTCGGGCTGGGGGGTTCACCCCTCCACTTT.

The V and J genes are TRBV5-1 and TRBJ1-2, with D tentatively TRBD1 (6 bases). Trimming removed 1 base from V and 0 bases from J, with 10 bases in between. The CDR3 loop spans 15 amino acids. Germline loops: CDR1 SGHRS, CDR2 YFSETQ. The CDR3 reads CASSLTGTSNYGYTF. In nucleotides, the CDR3 is TGCGCCAGCAGCTTGACAGGGACTTCTAACTATGGCTACACCTTC.

The chain is built from TRBV25-1 and TRBJ1-2; D remains unclear. The germline CDR1 and CDR2 sequences are MGHDK and SYGVNS. The germline V and J ends were trimmed by 5 bases and 3 bases, with 4 bases remaining between them. The length of the CDR3 is 11 residues. As DNA, the CDR3 is TGTGCCAGCAGTAAAGACTATGGCTACACCTTC. Translating gives CASSKDYGYTF.

This clone has only one observation. The V and J genes are TRBV7-9 and TRBJ2-7; no firm D call. The germline CDR1 and CDR2 sequences are SEHNR and FQNEAQ (reference sequence). Trimming removed 3 bases from V and 9 bases from J, with 18 bases in between. The CDR3 extends over 14 amino acids. This CDR3 is CASSFQDGPTTQYF. The CDR3 coding sequence is TGTGCCAGCAGCTTCCAGGACGGACCTACGACGCAGTACTTC.

This chain links TRBV7-8 with TRBJ2-2, with D possibly being TRBD2 (6 bases). V lost 2 bases and J 3 bases, leaving 19 bases between the germline ends. The CDR3 runs 18 residues. Germline CDR1 SGHVS, CDR2 FQNEAQ. The CDR3 DNA is TGTGCCAGCAGCTTATTGCCCGGGCAGGGCGGGGACACCGGGGAGCTGTTTTTT. It is translated as CASSLLPGQGGDTGELFF. The whole variable domain, filled in from reference TRBV7-8 and TRBJ2-2, reads GAGVSQSPRYKVAKRGQDVALRCDPISGHVSLFWYQQALGQGPEFLTYFQNEAQLDKSGLPSDRFFAERPEGSVSTLKIQRTQQEDSAVYLCASSLLPGQGGDTGELFFGEGSRLTVL.

The chain couples TRBV28 to TRBJ1-6; D unclear. The V and J ends lost 6 bases and 15 bases respectively, with 12 bases between them. Germline-derived CDR1 and CDR2 are MDHEN and SYDVKM. This CDR3 is 11 amino acids long. The CDR3 sequence is CASSPAVGLHF. CDR3 sequence (DNA): TGTGCCAGCAGCCCAGCCGTGGGCCTCCACTTT.

This sequence joins TRBV5-4 and TRBJ2-6; D uncertain. The CDR3 has 13 residues. From germline, CDR1 is SGHNT and CDR2 YYREEE (reference sequence). V lost 1 base to trimming and J lost 13 bases, with 12 bases between them. CDR3 DNA sequence: TGTGCCAGCAGCTTGACCCCGTTCGGGGTCCTGACTTTC. Translated: CASSLTPFGVLTF.

This chain links TRBV24-1 with TRBJ1-4, with a tentative D call TRBD1 (5 bases). Trimming cost V 3 bases and J 7 bases, with 11 bases left between them. This CDR3 region has 14 residues. Germline CDR1 and CDR2: KGHDR and SFDVKD. The CDR3 region is CATSDADGAEKLFF. DNA of the CDR3: TGTGCCACCAGTGATGCGGACGGGGCTGAAAAACTGTTTTTT.

The chain has TRBV7-8 and TRBJ1-1, with no clear D. Germline values: CDR1 SGHVS, CDR2 FQNEAQ. The V end was cut by 5 bases, the J end by 3 bases, with 16 bases between. The CDR3 totals 15 residues. DNA of the CDR3: TGTGCCAGCAGCCCCGGTGGGCTAAGGTACACTGAAGCTTTCTTT. Amino acid sequence: CASSPGGLRYTEAFF.

The rearrangement joins TRBV14 to TRBJ1-1; tentative D call: TRBD1 (5 bases). The CDR3 totals 13 residues. V was shortened by 3 bases and J by 1 base, with 6 bases between the two germline ends. Germline CDR1 and CDR2: SGHDN and FVKESK. CDR3 sequence reads: CASSQGPNTEAFF. In DNA, the CDR3 is TGTGCCAGCAGCCAGGGGCCGAACACTGAAGCTTTCTTT.

The rearrangement uses TRBV6-5 and TRBJ1-2; TRBD1 might be the D (5 bases). Germline V gene lookup returns CDR1 MNHEY and CDR2 SVGAGI. The CDR3 length is 14 residues. Trimming shortened V by 7 bases and J by 8 bases, and 20 bases separated the two germline ends. CDR3 in DNA: TGTGCCAGCATGGGCGGCAGGGCCGTTTGGGGCTACACCTTC. Translating it yields CASMGGRAVWGYTF.

The rearrangement joins TRBV27 to TRBJ1-1; 10 bases agree with TRBD1. Looked up from germline, CDR1 is MNHEY and CDR2 is SMNVEV (reference sequence). With 3 bases clipped from V and 1 base from J, the junction kept 5 bases outside the gene matches. This CDR3 contains 16 residues. The CDR3 DNA reads as TGTGCCAGCAGTTTTCGGGGACAGGGGCCGAACACTGAAGCTTTCTTT. It translates to CASSFRGQGPNTEAFF.

Of note for this clone: A junction boundary mismatches the germline segment, possibly from a read error. The chain has TRBV7-7 and TRBJ2-2; possibly TRBD2 for D (5 bases). Germline V gives CDR1 SSHAT, CDR2 FNYEAQ (reference sequence). The CDR3 length is 15 residues. The CDR3 DNA reads TGTGCTAGCAGCTTAGTAGGAACTGCGGGCGGGGAGCTGTTTTTT. Protein product: CASSLVGTAGGELFF. Full variable domain (remainder filled in from reference TRBV7-7 and TRBJ2-2): GAGVSQSPRYKVTKRGQDVTLRCDPISSHATLYWYQQALGQGPEFLTYFNYEAQPDKSGLPSDRFSAERPEGSISTLTIQRTEQRDSAMYRCASSLVGTAGGELFFGEGSRLTVL.

The chain joins TRBV4-1 to TRBJ1-2, with 9 bases matching TRBD1. The CDR3 covers 14 residues. The junction had 6 bases not matched to a gene; V was cut back by 2 bases and J by 8 bases. CDR1 and CDR2 from the germline V gene are MGHRA and YSYEKL. The CDR3 sequence: CASSQLQGASGYTF. The CDR3 region has the DNA TGCGCCAGCAGCCAACTACAGGGGGCGAGCGGCTACACCTTC.

The chain carries TRBV5-3 and TRBJ2-1; D perhaps matches TRBD1 (7 bases). TRBV5-3 is noted as an ORF with a role that remains uncertain. CDR3 length: 14 residues. Trimming took off 6 bases at V and 3 bases at J, with 13 bases between the two ends. CDR3 nucleotide sequence: TGTGCCAGAACAGGGGGGAAGAGCTACAATGAGCAGTTCTTC. Translating it yields CARTGGKSYNEQFF.

Only one count was recorded for this clone. The chain joins TRBV29-1 to TRBJ2-4; D is possibly TRBD1 (5 bases). The ends were cut back, 0 bases at V and 0 bases at J, with 9 bases in the middle. Germline CDR1 SQVTM, CDR2 ANQGSEA. The CDR3 length is 15 residues. CDR3 nucleotide sequence: TGCAGCGTTGAAGAAGACAGACTAGCCAAAAACATTCAGTACTTC. It encodes CSVEEDRLAKNIQYF.

V gene TRBV5-6 combines with J gene TRBJ2-1, with TRBD2 matching over 8 bases. CDR1 and CDR2 (germline): SGHDT, YYEEEE. This CDR3 has 12 residues. The V gene end was trimmed by 7 bases and the J gene end by 6 bases; junction bases not matched to a gene: 3. For the CDR3, the DNA is TGTGCCAGCTTCCGGGGGGGCAATGAGCAGTTCTTC. Protein: CASFRGGNEQFF.

This rearrangement joins TRBV6-2 or TRBV6-3 to TRBJ2-7; 8 bases are shared with TRBD1. Germline V gives CDR1 MNHEY, CDR2 SVGEGT. CDR3 length: 16 residues. V was clipped by 2 bases and J by 4 bases; unmatched bases: 10. The CDR3 here is CASSYGGAGGKYEQYF. CDR3 DNA sequence: TGTGCCAGCAGTTACGGAGGGGCAGGGGGCAAGTACGAGCAGTACTTC.

The chain uses TRBV13 and TRBJ1-1, with D unclear. The germline V and J ends were trimmed by 4 bases and 3 bases, with 15 bases remaining between them. The V gene's germline CDR1 is PRHDT and CDR2 FYEKMQ (reference sequence). The CDR3 is made up of 15 amino acids. CDR3 protein: CASSSLLEGYTEAFF. DNA of the CDR3: TGTGCCAGCAGCTCCCTCTTGGAGGGATACACTGAAGCTTTCTTT.

The rearrangement links TRBV9 to TRBJ2-5, with 8 positions matching TRBD1. Unmatched junction bases numbered 5, after V lost 2 bases and J lost 5 bases. Germline CDR1 reads SGDLS; CDR2 reads YYNGEE. The length of the CDR3 is 14 residues. The CDR3 here is CASSVAQGAETQYF. As DNA, the CDR3 is TGTGCCAGCAGCGTCGCTCAGGGGGCTGAGACCCAGTACTTC.

The gene calls are TRBV9 and TRBJ2-3, with a tentative D call TRBD1 (6 bases). Germline V gene sequence: CDR1 SGDLS, CDR2 YYNGEE. Trimming stripped 2 bases from V and 2 bases from J, with 9 bases between. The CDR3 sequence is 14 residues long. Here the CDR3 reads CASSVGGTTDTQYF. The CDR3 DNA reads as TGTGCCAGCAGCGTTGGGGGCACCACAGATACGCAGTATTTT. The full variable domain, completed using reference TRBV9 and TRBJ2-3, is DSGVTQTPKHLITATGQRVTLRCSPRSGDLSVYWYQQSLDQGLQFLIQYYNGEERAKGNILERFSAQQFPDLHSELNLSSLELGDSALYFCASSVGGTTDTQYFGPGTRLTVL.

Only one count was recorded for this clone. Mismatch with germline at one junction end may stem from a read error. DNA for the CDR3: TGTGCCGCCAGCCTAAGGGGGGCGAAACTGTTTTTT. As protein: CAASLRGAKLFF. The chain has TRBV15 and TRBJ1-4, with a possible D match to TRBD1 (6 bases). Germline V CDR1 and CDR2: LNHNV, YYDKDF (reference sequence). This CDR3 spans 12 amino acids.